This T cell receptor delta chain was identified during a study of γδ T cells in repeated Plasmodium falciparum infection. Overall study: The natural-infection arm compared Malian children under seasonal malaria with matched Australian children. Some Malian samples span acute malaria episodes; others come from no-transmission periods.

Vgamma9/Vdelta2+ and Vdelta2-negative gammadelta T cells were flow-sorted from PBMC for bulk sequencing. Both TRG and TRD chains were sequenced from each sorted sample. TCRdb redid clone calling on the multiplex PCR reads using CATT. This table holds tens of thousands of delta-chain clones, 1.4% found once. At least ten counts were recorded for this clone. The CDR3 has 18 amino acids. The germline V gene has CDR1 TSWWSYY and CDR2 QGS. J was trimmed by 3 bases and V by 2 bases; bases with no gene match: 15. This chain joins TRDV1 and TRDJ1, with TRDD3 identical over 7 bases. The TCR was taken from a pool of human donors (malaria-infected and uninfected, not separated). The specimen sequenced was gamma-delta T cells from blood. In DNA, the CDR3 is TGTGCTCTTGGGGAAGGCCCTACGGGTGCTGGGGGGGCCGATAAACTCATCTTT. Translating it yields CALGEGPTGAGGADKLIF.